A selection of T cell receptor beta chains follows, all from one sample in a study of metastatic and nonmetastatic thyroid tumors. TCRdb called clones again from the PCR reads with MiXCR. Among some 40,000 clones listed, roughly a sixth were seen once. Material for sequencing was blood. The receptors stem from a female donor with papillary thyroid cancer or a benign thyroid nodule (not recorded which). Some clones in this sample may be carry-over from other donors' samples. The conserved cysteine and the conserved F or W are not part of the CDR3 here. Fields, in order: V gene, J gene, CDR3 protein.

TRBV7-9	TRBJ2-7	ASSTGQGVGEQY
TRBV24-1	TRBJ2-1	ATSDSRGLADYNEQF
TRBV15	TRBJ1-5	ATSTGVGNQPQH
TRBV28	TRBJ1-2	ASSLPGTGDGYT
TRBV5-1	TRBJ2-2	ASSLAQGPGELF
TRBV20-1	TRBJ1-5	SARATVGQPSQPQH
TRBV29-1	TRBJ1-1	SVGLRGAEAF
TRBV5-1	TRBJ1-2	ASSLAVGRLANYGYT
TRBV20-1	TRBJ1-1	SARRWQGVSTEAF
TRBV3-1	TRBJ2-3	ASSQERGGTDTQY
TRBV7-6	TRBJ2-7	ASRGEGLDEQY
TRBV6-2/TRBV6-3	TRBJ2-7	ASTQGLYEQY
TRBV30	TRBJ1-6	SWSGLNNSPLH
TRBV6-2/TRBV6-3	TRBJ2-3	ASSYASGTSGSSPTDTQY
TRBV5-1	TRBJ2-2	ASSLEGRTNTGELF
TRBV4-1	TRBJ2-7	ASSQEGGVGESTYEQY
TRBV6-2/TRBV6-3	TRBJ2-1	ASRGSGSSNEQF
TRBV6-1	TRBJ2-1	ASMRTTGINEQF
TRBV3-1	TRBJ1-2	ASSPCVGGYGYT
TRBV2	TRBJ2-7	VSWGQQSYEQY
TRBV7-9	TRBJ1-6	ASSPGTDYSPLH
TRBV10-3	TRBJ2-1	AISEGTGGLGEQF
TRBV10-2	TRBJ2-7	ASGTGAYEQY
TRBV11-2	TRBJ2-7	ASRSPYGTGRYEQY
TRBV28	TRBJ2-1	ASSLTRVLYNEQF
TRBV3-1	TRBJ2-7	ASSPRKGTSGKHEQY
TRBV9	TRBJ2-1	ASSPGPGLGGEQF
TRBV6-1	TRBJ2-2	ASSEQGMIGGELF
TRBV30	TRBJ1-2	AWRPRGDYGYT
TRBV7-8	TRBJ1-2	ASSLAFGSGYT
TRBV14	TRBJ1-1	ASRKTGDGNTEAF
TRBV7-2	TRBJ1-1	ASSLYGKAEAF
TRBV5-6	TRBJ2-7	ASSPGVAEYYEQY
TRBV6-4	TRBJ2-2	ATSTSDNTGELF
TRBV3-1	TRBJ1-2	ASSQGPRYGYT
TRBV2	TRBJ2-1	ASSKSGTSGWEPHNEQF
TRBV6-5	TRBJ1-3	ASSSRTLSGNTIY
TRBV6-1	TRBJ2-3	ASKTSGAFTDTQY
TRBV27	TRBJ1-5	ASSLGPISNQPQH
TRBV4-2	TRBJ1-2	ASSQNRDSYGYT
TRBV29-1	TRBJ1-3	SVEQTGQGNTIY
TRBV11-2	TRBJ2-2	TSSPTSGVGTGELF